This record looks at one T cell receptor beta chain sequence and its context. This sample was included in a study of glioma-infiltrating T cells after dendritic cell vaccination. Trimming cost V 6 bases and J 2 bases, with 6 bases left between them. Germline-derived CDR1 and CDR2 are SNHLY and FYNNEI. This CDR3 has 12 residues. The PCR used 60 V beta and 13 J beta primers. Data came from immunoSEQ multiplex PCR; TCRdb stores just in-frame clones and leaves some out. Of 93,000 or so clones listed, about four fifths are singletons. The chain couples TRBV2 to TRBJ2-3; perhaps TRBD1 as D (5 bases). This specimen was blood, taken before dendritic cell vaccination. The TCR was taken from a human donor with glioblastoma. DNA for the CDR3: TGTGCCAGCAGACAGGACACAGATACGCAGTATTTT. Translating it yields CASRQDTDTQYF.